The T cell receptor beta chain under discussion was sequenced for a study of human T cells and chemical hapten exposure. Study as a whole: Across samples, TCR yields varied, mostly owing to small differences in pooled library volumes.

Germline V gene sequence: CDR1 MNHNY, CDR2 SVGAGI (reference sequence). The CDR3 sequence is 17 residues long. V was pared by 2 bases and J by 0 bases, with 17 bases between. Time point here: patch test 1, 2 weeks after DPC sensitization. Treatment described: therapeutic diphenylcyclopropenone sensitization with weekly scalp DPC. MiXCR, applied by TCRdb to the RACE reads, yields one record per CDR3 protein. This sample carries around 380,000 distinct CDR3 sequences, around 5% of them seen once, and the ten largest clones take about 2.1%. This clonotype was detected many times. The rearrangement links TRBV6-6 to TRBJ2-7; D possibly corresponds to TRBD2 (6 bases). The material sequenced was whole blood, taken in connection with sensitization to the hapten diphenylcyclopropenone (DPC). The clonotype comes from a woman between 45 and 65 years old with alopecia areata. Some clones in this sample may be carry-over from other donors' samples. For the CDR3, the DNA is TGTGCCAGCAGTTACCCGGCTAGCGAAGGGAGCTCCTACGAGCAGTACTTC. Residues: CASSYPASEGSSYEQYF.